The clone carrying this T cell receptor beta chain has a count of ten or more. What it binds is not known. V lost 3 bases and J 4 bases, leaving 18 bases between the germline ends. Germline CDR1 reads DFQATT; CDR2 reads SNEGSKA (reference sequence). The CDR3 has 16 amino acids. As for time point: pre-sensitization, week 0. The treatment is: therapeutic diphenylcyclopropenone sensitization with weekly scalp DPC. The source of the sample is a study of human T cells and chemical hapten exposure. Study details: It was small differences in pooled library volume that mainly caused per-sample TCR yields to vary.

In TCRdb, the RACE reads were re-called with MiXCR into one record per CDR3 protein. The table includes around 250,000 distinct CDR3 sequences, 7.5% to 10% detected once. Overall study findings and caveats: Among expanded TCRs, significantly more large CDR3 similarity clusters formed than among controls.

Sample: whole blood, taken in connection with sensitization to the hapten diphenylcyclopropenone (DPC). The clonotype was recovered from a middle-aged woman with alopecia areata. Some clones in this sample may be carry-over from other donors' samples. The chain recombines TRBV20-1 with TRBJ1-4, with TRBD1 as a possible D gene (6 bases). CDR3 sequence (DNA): TGCAGTGCTAGCACCCCCAGACAGGAACTTAATGAAAAACTGTTTTTT. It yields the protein CSASTPRQELNEKLFF.